The present T cell receptor (beta chain) was sequenced within a study of Ad26.COV2.S vaccination and SARS-CoV-2 variants. Study overall: Sample donor was a member of the COV1001 Ad26.COV2.S trial arm.

Specified treatment: some 19 received Ad26.COV2.S at low or high dose, single or two shots; 5 received placebo; per-sample allocation not given. The samples date from day 63 after the first vaccine or placebo injection. This clone occurred once. The CDR3 is made up of 15 amino acids. CDR1 and CDR2 from the germline V gene are SNHLY and FYNNEI. The V end was cut by 6 bases, the J end by 6 bases, with 18 bases between. TCRdb's copy holds only in-frame clones and misses some; the assay was immunoSEQ multiplex PCR. The sample contains fewer than 400,000 clones, about 85% of which appear only once. The chain has TRBV2 and TRBJ1-3; D not certain. The material sequenced was peripheral blood, taken in a trial of Ad26.COV2.S vaccine versus placebo. This clonotype was sampled from a person between 18 and 65 years old who received the Ad26.COV2.S COVID-19 vaccine or a placebo. CDR3 protein: CASRAPTATLNTIYF. DNA for the CDR3: TGTGCCAGCAGGGCTCCGACGGCCACCTTAAACACCATATATTTT.